This T cell receptor beta chain was retrieved from a study of blood T cell repertoires in COVID-19. Across the study: From the United States, Italy and Spain came samples of acute and convalescent COVID-19. Nucleic acid was either cDNA or gDNA, and it came from T cells, B-cell-depleted T cells, or PBMCs.

Seattle patients were enrolled while actively infected and followed longitudinally. Authors' analysis steps: Reference gene primers were amplified, and this amplification served to estimate nucleated cell counts. Profiling relied on immunoSEQ multiplex PCR, and the TCRdb table lists in-frame clones only, not all of them. The DNA was the basis for D and trimming; V, J and clone size are from that table. This sample has 120,000 or so clones, with nearly 90% found just once. The TCR was taken from an older woman with COVID-19, enrolled during active disease. The material sequenced was peripheral blood.

CDR3 protein: CASSLGTRGTEAFF. The DNA of the CDR3 is TGTGCCAGCAGCTTGGGAACACGGGGCACTGAAGCTTTCTTT. This chain joins TRBV13 and TRBJ1-1; D is ambiguous. The CDR3 totals 14 residues. CDR1 and CDR2 (germline): PRHDT, FYEKMQ (reference sequence). V shed 3 bases and J shed 4 bases, with 12 bases lying between them.